The 20 T cell receptor beta chains below come from one sample, sequenced in a study of cytomegalovirus exposure and HLA in healthy donors. The PCR ran on 60 Vbeta and 13 Jbeta primers. Profiled with immunoSEQ multiplex PCR; TCRdb holds only in-frame clones, not every one. The sample includes approximately 180,000 clones, roughly 78% of them seen just once. Sample: PBMCs. The receptors come from a woman between 50 and 59 years old in good health and CMV-seropositive.

J is TRBJ2-5 and V is TRBV7-3; 7 bases match TRBD1. The CDR3 length is 13 residues. With 4 bases clipped from V and 6 bases from J, the junction kept 5 bases outside the gene matches. Germline V gene sequence: CDR1 SGHTA, CDR2 FQGTGA. The CDR3 loop reads CASSSGQAQTQYF. The CDR3 DNA follows: TGTGCCAGCAGCTCCGGACAGGCCCAGACCCAGTACTTC.

The chain combines TRBV11-2 with TRBJ2-5; 9 positions match TRBD1. The length of the CDR3 is 16 residues. The J segment lost 7 bases and the V segment lost 1 base, leaving 10 bases of the junction unmatched. Germline V CDR1 and CDR2: SGHAT, FQNNGV. In nucleotides, the CDR3 is TGTGCCAGCAGCTTAGGCGGGGACAGGGCGGTCGGGACCCAGTACTTC. Translation: CASSLGGDRAVGTQYF.

The chain carries TRBV5-1 and TRBJ2-5, with a possible D match to TRBD2 (6 bases). Germline CDR1 is SGHRS and CDR2 is YFSETQ. V was shortened by 0 bases and J by 5 bases, with 11 bases between the two germline ends. This CDR3 has 14 residues. The chain's CDR3 is CASSLALREETQYF. The CDR3 region has the DNA TGCGCCAGCAGCTTGGCTCTACGGGAGGAGACCCAGTACTTC.

This sequence joins TRBV5-1 and TRBJ2-2; TRBD2 matches 11 bases. The CDR3 is made up of 16 amino acids. Looked up from germline, CDR1 is SGHRS and CDR2 is YFSETQ. Losses at the gene ends were 5 bases for V and 1 base for J; bases not matched to a gene: 4. CDR3 protein: CASSFGLAGNTGELFF. Written as DNA, the CDR3 is TGCGCCAGCAGTTTCGGACTAGCGGGGAACACCGGGGAGCTGTTTTTT.

The rearrangement links TRBV9 to TRBJ2-2; TRBD1 is a possible D gene (5 bases). This CDR3 is built from 15 residues. CDR1 and CDR2 from the germline V gene are SGDLS and YYNGEE. V was clipped by 4 bases and J by 1 base, with 11 bases between them. Here the CDR3 DNA reads TGTGCCAGCAGCATGATTCAGGGGAACACCGGGGAGCTGTTTTTT. Encoded protein: CASSMIQGNTGELFF.

The J gene is TRBJ1-2, the V gene TRBV19, with 8 bases lining up with TRBD1. Germline lookup yields CDR1 LNHDA and CDR2 SQIVND (reference sequence). The ends lost 0 bases at V and 7 bases at J; junction bases unmatched: 4. The CDR3 runs to 14 residues. The CDR3 DNA reads as TGTGCCAGTAGTATAGACAGGGGGCAGGGTGGCTACACCTTC. Amino acids: CASSIDRGQGGYTF.

The V and J genes are TRBV6-1 and TRBJ1-1, with unresolved D. Germline assignment: CDR1 MNHNS and CDR2 SASEGT. CDR3 length equals 13 residues. V was clipped by 5 bases and J by 1 base, with 8 bases between them. The chain's CDR3 is CASSRRQNTEAFF. The CDR3 nucleotides read TGTGCCAGCAGTCGCCGACAGAACACTGAAGCTTTCTTT.

The V call is TRBV9, the J call TRBJ1-4; the match to TRBD1 covers 7 bases. Germline lookup yields CDR1 SGDLS and CDR2 YYNGEE. The CDR3 has 15 amino acids. The V gene end was trimmed by 3 bases and the J gene end by 7 bases; junction bases not matched to a gene: 9. The DNA of the CDR3 is TGTGCCAGCAGCGGAGGACAGGCGTGGGGTGAAAAACTGTTTTTT. Translating gives CASSGGQAWGEKLFF.

This clone was counted a few times. The chain recombines TRBV2 with TRBJ2-2, with 16 nucleotides matching TRBD2. Germline CDR1 and CDR2: SNHLY and FYNNEI. The CDR3 runs to 17 residues. The ends lost 6 bases at V and 7 bases at J; junction bases unmatched: 8. CDR3 coding DNA: TGTGCCAGCAGACAGGGACTAGCGGGGGGGCCGAGCGGGGAGCTGTTTTTT. Its protein is CASRQGLAGGPSGELFF.

This chain links TRBV5-1 with TRBJ1-1; D is unresolved. Deletions cut 0 bases from V and 0 bases from J, with 9 bases between. Germline CDR1 reads SGHRS; CDR2 reads YFSETQ. The CDR3 length is 15 residues. In DNA, the CDR3 is TGCGCCAGCAGCTTGGGAACGGGTTTGAACACTGAAGCTTTCTTT. Amino acids: CASSLGTGLNTEAFF.

The chain is built from TRBV6-1 and TRBJ1-6, with no clear D. Trimming left V 8 bases short and J 9 bases short, with 14 bases between. Germline values: CDR1 MNHNS, CDR2 SASEGT. The CDR3 spans 13 residues. The CDR3 region is CASREAVGSPLHF. The DNA of the CDR3 is TGTGCCAGCCGGGAGGCCGTAGGTTCACCCCTCCACTTT.

The V gene is TRBV7-8, the J gene TRBJ2-5, with 10 positions matching TRBD1. Germline lookup yields CDR1 SGHVS and CDR2 FQNEAQ. V shed 6 bases and J 2 bases; nucleotides not matched to a gene: 6. The CDR3 is made up of 15 amino acids. Here the CDR3 reads CASRFPGQGQETQYF. Written as DNA, the CDR3 is TGTGCCAGCAGGTTCCCGGGACAGGGGCAAGAGACCCAGTACTTC.

The V and J genes are TRBV30 and TRBJ1-5; the D is unclear. The CDR3 is made up of 14 amino acids. Trimming pared 1 base from V and 3 bases from J, leaving 10 bases between. CDR1 and CDR2 (germline): GTSNPN, SVGIG (reference sequence). This chain's CDR3 is CAWSAGLINQPQHF. CDR3 DNA sequence: TGTGCCTGGAGTGCCGGACTGATCAATCAGCCCCAGCATTTT. The whole variable domain, filled in from reference TRBV30 and TRBJ1-5, reads SQTIHQWPATLVQPVGSPLSLECTVEGTSNPNLYWYRQAAGRGLQLLFYSVGIGQISSEVPQNLSASRPQDRQFILSSKKLLLSDSGFYLCAWSAGLINQPQHFGDGTRLSIL.

This rearrangement joins TRBV6-6 to TRBJ1-2; 8 positions agree with TRBD1. Germline V lookup: CDR1 MNHNY, CDR2 SVGAGI (reference sequence). V shed 6 bases, J shed 0 bases, and the junction held 0 bases outside the gene matches. The length of the CDR3 is 13 residues. The DNA for the CDR3 is TGTGCCAGCAGGGGACAGGCTAACTATGGCTACACCTTC. Its protein product is CASRGQANYGYTF.

The V gene is TRBV30, the J gene TRBJ1-1; D remains unclear. V lost 3 bases, J lost 4 bases, and 6 bases lay in between. Germline V CDR1 and CDR2: GTSNPN, SVGIG (reference sequence). The CDR3 is 11 amino acids. The CDR3 reads CAWRRSTEAFF. The CDR3 DNA is TGTGCCTGGAGACGGAGCACTGAAGCTTTCTTT.

This clone was seen a few times. The rearrangement joins TRBV20-1 to TRBJ2-1; possibly TRBD2 for D (5 bases). This CDR3 region has 11 residues. V gave up 0 bases and J gave up 10 bases, with 7 bases separating them. In germline, CDR1 is DFQATT, CDR2 SNEGSKA (reference sequence). The CDR3 region is CSARDGGEQFF. The DNA for the CDR3 is TGCAGTGCTAGAGATGGCGGGGAGCAGTTCTTC.

This clone has just one count. The chain uses TRBV6-1 and TRBJ2-7, with D uncertain. The V end lost 2 bases, the J end lost 2 bases, and 10 bases lay between the germline ends. The CDR3 runs to 14 residues. Germline loops: CDR1 MNHNS, CDR2 SASEGT. As DNA, the CDR3 is TGTGCCAGCAGTGAAATTAGCTTCACCTACGAGCAGTACTTC. Translating gives CASSEISFTYEQYF.

This rearrangement joins TRBV13 to TRBJ2-1; TRBD1 matches at 9 bases. The germline gives CDR1 PRHDT, CDR2 FYEKMQ (reference sequence). CDR3 size: 18 residues. Losses at the gene ends were 4 bases for V and 7 bases for J; bases not matched to a gene: 17. The CDR3 sequence: CASSSPFPRDRVWNEQFF. The CDR3 coding sequence is TGTGCCAGCAGCTCCCCTTTCCCCCGGGACAGGGTGTGGAATGAGCAGTTCTTC.

J is TRBJ1-5 and V is TRBV7-3; D unclear. The CDR3 spans 12 residues. CDR1 is SGHTA and CDR2 is FQGTGA in the germline V gene. Trimming removed 4 bases from V and 10 bases from J, with 11 bases in between. This CDR3 is CASSSQRYPQHF. CDR3 DNA: TGTGCCAGCAGCTCACAGAGATATCCCCAGCATTTT.

The sample holds a few counts of this clone. This CDR3 is CASSPQGTNTGELFF. DNA of the CDR3: TGTGCCAGCAGTCCTCAGGGTACGAACACCGGGGAGCTGTTTTTT. The chain recombines TRBV7-2 with TRBJ2-2, with TRBD1 as a possible D gene (5 bases). The CDR3 totals 15 residues. Trimming removed 6 bases from V and 0 bases from J, with 11 bases in between. From germline, CDR1 is SGHTA and CDR2 FQGNSA.